This T cell receptor (beta chain) came from a study of OX40 agonist ivuxolimab in advanced cancers. Sequencing used immunoSEQ multiplex PCR; TCRdb keeps in-frame clones, though not all of them. The sample has tens of thousands of clones; 89% are singletons. About this clone itself: Compared with germline, one end of the junction differs, possibly owing to a read error. Other DNA sequences in the same sample also yield this CDR3.

CDR1 is MNHEY and CDR2 is SMNVEV in the germline V gene (reference sequence). The CDR3 loop spans 11 amino acids. The sequence was obtained from an adult with an advanced solid tumor such as melanoma, head and neck, liver or kidney cancer. Sequencing used CD4+ or CD8+ T cells sorted from blood, obtained in a trial of the OX40 agonist ivuxolimab. This chain uses TRBV27 with TRBJ2-7; D unresolved. The CDR3 region is CASSSLYEQYF. CDR3 bases: TGTGCCAGTAGTTCGCTCTACGAGCAGTACTTC.